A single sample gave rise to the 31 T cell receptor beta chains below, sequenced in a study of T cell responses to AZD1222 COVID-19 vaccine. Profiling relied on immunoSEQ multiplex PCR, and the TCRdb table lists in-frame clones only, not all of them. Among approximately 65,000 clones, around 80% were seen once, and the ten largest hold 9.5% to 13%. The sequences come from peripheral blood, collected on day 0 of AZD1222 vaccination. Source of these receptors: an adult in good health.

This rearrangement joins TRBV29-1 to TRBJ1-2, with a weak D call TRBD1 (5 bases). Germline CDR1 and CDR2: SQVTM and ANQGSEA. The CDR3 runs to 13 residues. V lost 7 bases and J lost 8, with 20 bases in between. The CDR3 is CSGTGSSGDGYTF. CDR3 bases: TGCAGCGGAACAGGTTCCTCTGGAGACGGCTACACCTTC.

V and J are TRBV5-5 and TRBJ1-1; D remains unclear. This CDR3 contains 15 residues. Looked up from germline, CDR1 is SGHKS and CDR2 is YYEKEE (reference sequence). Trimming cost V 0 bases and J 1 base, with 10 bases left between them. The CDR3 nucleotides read TGTGCCAGCAGCTTGGTTGGATTCGGGAACACTGAAGCTTTCTTT. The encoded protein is CASSLVGFGNTEAFF.

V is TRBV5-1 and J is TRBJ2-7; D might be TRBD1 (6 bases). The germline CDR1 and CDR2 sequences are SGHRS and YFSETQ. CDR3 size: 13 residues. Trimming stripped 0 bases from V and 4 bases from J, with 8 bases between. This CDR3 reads CASSLDRAYEQYF. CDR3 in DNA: TGCGCCAGCAGCTTGGACAGGGCTTACGAGCAGTACTTC.

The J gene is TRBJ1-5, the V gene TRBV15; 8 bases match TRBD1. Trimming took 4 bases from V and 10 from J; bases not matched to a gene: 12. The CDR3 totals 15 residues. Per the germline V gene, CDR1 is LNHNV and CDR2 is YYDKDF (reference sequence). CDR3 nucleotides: TGTGCCACCAGCAAACTAACAGGGGGGGACGTACCCCAGCATTTT. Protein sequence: CATSKLTGGDVPQHF.

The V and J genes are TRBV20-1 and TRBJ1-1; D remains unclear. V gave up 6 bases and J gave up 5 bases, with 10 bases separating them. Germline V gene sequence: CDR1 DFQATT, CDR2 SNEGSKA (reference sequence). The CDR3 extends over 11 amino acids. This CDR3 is CSAKRATEAFF. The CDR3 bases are TGCAGTGCGAAAAGGGCGACTGAAGCTTTCTTT.

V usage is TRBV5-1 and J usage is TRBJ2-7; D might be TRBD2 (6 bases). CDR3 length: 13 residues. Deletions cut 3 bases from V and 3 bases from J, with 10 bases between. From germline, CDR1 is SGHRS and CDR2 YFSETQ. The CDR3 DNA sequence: TGCGCCAGCAGCTCCATGGGGGGCTACGAGCAGTACTTC. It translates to CASSSMGGYEQYF.

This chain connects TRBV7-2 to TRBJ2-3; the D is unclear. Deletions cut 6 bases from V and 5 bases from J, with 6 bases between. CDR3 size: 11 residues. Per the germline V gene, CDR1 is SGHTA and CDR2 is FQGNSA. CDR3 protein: CASRLVDTQYF. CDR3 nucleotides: TGTGCCAGCAGACTCGTAGATACGCAGTATTTT.

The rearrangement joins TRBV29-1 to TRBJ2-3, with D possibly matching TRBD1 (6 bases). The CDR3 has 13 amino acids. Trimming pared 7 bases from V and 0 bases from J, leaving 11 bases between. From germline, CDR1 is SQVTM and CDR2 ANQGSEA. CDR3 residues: CSASQGSTDTQYF. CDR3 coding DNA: TGCAGCGCAAGTCAGGGGAGCACAGATACGCAGTATTTT.

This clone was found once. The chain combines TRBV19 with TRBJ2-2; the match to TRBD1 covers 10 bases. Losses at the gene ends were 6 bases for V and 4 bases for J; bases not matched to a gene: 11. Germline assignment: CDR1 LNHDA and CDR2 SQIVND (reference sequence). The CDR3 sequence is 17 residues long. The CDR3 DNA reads TGTGCCAGTAGCTGGACCCGACAGGGGGCGAGCACCGGGGAGCTGTTTTTT. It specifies CASSWTRQGASTGELFF.

CDR3 region: CASSESEQYF. The CDR3, as DNA: TGTGCCAGCAGTGAGTCCGAGCAGTACTTC. This chain joins TRBV2 and TRBJ2-7; D not resolved. Looked up from germline, CDR1 is SNHLY and CDR2 is FYNNEI. The CDR3 covers 10 residues. V dropped 3 bases and J dropped 6 bases, with 3 bases sitting between them. The complete variable domain, with remaining parts taken from reference TRBV2 and TRBJ2-7, reads EPEVTQTPSHQVTQMGQEVILRCVPISNHLYFYWYRQILGQKVEFLVSFYNNEISEKSEIFDDQFSVERPDGSNFTLKIRSTKLEDSAMYFCASSESEQYFGPGTRLTVT.

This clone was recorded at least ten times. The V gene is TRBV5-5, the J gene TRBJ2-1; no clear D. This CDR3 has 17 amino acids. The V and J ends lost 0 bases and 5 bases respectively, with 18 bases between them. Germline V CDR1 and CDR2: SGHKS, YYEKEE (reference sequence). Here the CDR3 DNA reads TGTGCCAGCAGCTTGGTAGTTGCTAACCGCCCCCACAATGAGCAGTTCTTC. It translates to CASSLVVANRPHNEQFF.

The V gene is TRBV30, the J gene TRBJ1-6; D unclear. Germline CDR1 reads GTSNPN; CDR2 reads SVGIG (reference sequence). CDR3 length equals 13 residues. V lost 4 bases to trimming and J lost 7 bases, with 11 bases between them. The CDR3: CAWTPGPNSPLHF. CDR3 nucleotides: TGTGCCTGGACCCCTGGCCCGAATTCACCCCTCCACTTT.

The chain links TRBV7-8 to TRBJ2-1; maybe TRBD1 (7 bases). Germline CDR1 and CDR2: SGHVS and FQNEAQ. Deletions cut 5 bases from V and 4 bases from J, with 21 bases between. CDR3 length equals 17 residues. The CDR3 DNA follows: TGTGCCAGCAGCCTTAGGGTTTCAGGGGGACTGTACAATGAGCAGTTCTTC. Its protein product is CASSLRVSGGLYNEQFF.

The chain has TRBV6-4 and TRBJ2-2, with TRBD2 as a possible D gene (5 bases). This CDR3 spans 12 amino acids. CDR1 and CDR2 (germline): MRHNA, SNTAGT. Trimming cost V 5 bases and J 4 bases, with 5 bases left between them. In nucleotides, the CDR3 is TGTGCCAGCAGTAGCGGCACCGGGGAGCTGTTTTTT. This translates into CASSSGTGELFF.

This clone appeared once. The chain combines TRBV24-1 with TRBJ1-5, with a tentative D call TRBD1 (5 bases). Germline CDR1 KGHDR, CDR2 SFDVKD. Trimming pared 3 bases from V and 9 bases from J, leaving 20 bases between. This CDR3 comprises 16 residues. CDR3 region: CATSDPGTGAGRPQHF. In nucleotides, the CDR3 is TGTGCCACCAGTGATCCCGGGACGGGCGCCGGGCGGCCCCAGCATTTT.

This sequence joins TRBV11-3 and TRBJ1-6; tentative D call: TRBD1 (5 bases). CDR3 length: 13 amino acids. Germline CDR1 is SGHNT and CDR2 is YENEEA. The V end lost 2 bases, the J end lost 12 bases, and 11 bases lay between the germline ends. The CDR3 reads CASSLLPGGPLHF. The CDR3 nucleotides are TGTGCCAGCAGCTTATTACCTGGGGGACCCCTCCACTTT.

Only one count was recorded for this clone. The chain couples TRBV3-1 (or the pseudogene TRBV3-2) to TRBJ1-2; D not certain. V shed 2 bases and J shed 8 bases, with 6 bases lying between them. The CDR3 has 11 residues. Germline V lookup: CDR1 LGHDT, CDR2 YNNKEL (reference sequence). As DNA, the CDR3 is TGTGCCAGCAGCCAAATGTGCGGCTACACCTTC. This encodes CASSQMCGYTF.

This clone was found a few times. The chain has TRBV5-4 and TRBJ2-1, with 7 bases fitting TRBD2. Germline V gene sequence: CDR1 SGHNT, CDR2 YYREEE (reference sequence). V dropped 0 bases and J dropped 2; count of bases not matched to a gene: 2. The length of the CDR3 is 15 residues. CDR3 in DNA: TGTGCCAGCAGCTTGGGGCTAGCGGCCTACAATGAGCAGTTCTTC. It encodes CASSLGLAAYNEQFF.

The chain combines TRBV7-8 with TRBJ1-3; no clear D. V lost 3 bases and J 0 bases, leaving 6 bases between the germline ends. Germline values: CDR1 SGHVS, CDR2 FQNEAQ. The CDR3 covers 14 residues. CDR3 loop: CASSFQASGNTIYF. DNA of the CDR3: TGTGCCAGCAGCTTCCAAGCCTCTGGAAACACCATATATTTT.

The CDR3 sequence: CASSSGSYYGYTF. Written as DNA, the CDR3 is TGCGCCAGCAGCTCCGGGTCTTACTATGGCTACACCTTC. The V and J genes are TRBV5-1 and TRBJ1-2; no firm D call. Trimming shortened V by 3 bases and J by 3 bases, and 9 bases separated the two germline ends. CDR1 and CDR2 (germline): SGHRS, YFSETQ. This CDR3 has 13 residues. Based on the CDR3 plus reference TRBV5-1 and TRBJ1-2, the full variable domain is KAGVTQTPRYLIKTRGQQVTLSCSPISGHRSVSWYQQTPGQGLQFLFEYFSETQRNKGNFPGRFSGRQFSNSRSEMNVSTLELGDSALYLCASSSGSYYGYTFGSGTRLTVV.

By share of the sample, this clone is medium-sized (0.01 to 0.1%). CDR3 in DNA: TGTGCCAGCAGGCAAAGAGGGGACAATCAGCCCCAGCATTTT. Amino acid sequence: CASRQRGDNQPQHF. This sequence joins TRBV6-5 and TRBJ1-5; maybe TRBD1 (5 bases). The CDR3 sequence is 14 residues long. CDR1 and CDR2 (germline): MNHEY, SVGAGI. The germline V and J ends were trimmed by 6 bases and 3 bases, with 12 bases remaining between them.

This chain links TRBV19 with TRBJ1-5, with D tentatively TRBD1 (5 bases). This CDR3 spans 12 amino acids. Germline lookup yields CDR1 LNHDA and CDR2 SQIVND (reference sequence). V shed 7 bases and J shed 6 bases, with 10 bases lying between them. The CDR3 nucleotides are TGTGCCAGTATCTCAGGGACTCAGCCCCAGCATTTT. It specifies CASISGTQPQHF.

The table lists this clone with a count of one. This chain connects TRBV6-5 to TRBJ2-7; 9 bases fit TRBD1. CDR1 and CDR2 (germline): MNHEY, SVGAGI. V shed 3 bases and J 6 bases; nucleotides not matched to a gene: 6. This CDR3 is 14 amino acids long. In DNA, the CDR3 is TGTGCCAGCAGTTATGGAGGGACAGGGACCGAGCAGTACTTC. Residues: CASSYGGTGTEQYF.

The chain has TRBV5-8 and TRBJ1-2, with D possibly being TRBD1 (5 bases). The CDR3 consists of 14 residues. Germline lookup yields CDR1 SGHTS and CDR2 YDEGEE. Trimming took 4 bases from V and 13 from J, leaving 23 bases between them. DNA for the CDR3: TGTGCCAGCAGCCAGCGCCACCAGTCAGGGTTGTCCACCTTC. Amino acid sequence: CASSQRHQSGLSTF.

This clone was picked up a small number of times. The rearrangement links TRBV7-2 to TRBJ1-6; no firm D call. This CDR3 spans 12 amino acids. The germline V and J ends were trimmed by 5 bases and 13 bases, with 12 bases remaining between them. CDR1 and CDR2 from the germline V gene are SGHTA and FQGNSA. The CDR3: CASSLLFPPLHF. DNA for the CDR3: TGTGCCAGCAGCCTCCTTTTTCCCCCCCTCCACTTT.

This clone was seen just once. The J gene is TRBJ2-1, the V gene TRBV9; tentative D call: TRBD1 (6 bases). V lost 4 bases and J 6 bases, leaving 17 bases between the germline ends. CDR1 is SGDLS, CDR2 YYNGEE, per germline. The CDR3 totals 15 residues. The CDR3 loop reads CASSSQGYISNEQFF. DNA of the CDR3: TGTGCCAGCAGCTCCCAGGGGTATATCAGCAATGAGCAGTTCTTC. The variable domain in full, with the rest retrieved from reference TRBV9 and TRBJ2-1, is DSGVTQTPKHLITATGQRVTLRCSPRSGDLSVYWYQQSLDQGLQFLIQYYNGEERAKGNILERFSAQQFPDLHSELNLSSLELGDSALYFCASSSQGYISNEQFFGPGTRLTVL.

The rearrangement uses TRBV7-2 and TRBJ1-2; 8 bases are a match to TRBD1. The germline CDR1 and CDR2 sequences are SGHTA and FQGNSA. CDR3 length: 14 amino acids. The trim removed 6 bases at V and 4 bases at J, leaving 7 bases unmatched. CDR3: CASRPSGGVYGYTF. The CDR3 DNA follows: TGTGCCAGCAGGCCATCAGGGGGCGTCTATGGCTACACCTTC. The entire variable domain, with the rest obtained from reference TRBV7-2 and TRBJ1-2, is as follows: GAGVSQSPSNKVTEKGKDVELRCDPISGHTALYWYRQSLGQGLEFLIYFQGNSAPDKSGLPSDRFSAERTGGSVSTLTIQRTQQEDSAVYLCASRPSGGVYGYTFGSGTRLTVV.

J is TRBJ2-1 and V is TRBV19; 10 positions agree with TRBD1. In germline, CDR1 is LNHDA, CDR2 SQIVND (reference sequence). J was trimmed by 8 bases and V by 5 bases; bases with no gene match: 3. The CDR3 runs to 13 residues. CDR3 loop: CASSETGGYEQFF. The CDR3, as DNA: TGTGCCAGTAGTGAGACAGGGGGCTATGAGCAGTTCTTC.

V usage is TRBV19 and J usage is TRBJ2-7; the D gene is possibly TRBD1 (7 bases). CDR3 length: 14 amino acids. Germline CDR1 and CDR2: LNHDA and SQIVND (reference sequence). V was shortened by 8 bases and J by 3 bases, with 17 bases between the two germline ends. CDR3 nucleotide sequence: TGTGCCAGTCGAGGGGGCAGGGGGGACTACGAGCAGTACTTC. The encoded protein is CASRGGRGDYEQYF.

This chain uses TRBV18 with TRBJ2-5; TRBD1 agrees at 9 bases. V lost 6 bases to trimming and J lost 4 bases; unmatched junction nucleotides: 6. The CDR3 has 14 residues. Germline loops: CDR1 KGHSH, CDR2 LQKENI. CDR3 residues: CASSPDRGSETQYF. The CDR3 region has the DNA TGTGCCAGCTCCCCGGACAGGGGCTCAGAGACCCAGTACTTC.

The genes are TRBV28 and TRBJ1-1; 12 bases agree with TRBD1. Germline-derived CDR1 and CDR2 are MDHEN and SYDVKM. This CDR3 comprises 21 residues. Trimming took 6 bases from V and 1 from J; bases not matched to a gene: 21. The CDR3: CASSPPGQGAIAGSTNTEAFF. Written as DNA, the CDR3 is TGTGCCAGCAGCCCTCCGGGACAGGGGGCAATTGCGGGCTCTACGAACACTGAAGCTTTCTTT.